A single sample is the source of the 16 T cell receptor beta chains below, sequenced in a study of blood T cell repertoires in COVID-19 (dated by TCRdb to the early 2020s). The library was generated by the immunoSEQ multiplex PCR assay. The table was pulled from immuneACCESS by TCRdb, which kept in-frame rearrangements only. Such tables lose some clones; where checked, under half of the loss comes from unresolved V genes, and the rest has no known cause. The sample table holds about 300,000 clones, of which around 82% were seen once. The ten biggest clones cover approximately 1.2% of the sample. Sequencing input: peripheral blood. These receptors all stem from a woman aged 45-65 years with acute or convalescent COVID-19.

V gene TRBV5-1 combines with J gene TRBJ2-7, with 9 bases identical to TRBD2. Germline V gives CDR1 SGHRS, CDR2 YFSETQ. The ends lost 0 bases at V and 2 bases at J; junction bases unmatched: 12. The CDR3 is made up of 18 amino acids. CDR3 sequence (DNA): TGCGCCAGCAGCTTGGTTCCCCCGGCTAGCGGGATTACCTACGAGCAGTACTTC. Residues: CASSLVPPASGITYEQYF.

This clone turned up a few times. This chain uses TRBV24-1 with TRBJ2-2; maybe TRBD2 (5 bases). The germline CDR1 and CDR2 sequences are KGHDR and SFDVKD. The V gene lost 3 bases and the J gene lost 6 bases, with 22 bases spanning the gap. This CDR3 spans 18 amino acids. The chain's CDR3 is CATSDLGNGLFGPGELFF. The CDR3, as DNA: TGTGCCACCAGTGATCTGGGAAACGGACTGTTCGGACCCGGGGAGCTGTTTTTT.

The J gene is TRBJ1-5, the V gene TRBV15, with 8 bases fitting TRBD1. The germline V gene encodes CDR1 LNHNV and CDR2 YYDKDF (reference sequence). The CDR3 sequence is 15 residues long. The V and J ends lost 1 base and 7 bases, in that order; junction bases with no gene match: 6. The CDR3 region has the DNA TGTGCCACCAGCAGAGGACAGGGGTATCGCCAGCCCCAGCATTTT. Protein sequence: CATSRGQGYRQPQHF.

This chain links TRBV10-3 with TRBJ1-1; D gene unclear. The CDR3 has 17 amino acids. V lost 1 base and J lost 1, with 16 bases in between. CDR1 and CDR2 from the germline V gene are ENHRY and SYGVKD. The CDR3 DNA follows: TGTGCCATCAGTGAGTTTTTCTCGCGGGCAACGAACACTGAAGCTTTCTTT. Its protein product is CAISEFFSRATNTEAFF.

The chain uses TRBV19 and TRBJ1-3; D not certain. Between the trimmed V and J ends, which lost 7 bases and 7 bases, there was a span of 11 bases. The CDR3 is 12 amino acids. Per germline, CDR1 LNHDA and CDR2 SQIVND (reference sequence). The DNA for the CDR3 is TGTGCCAGTACCGAATATGGCAACACCATATATTTT. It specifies CASTEYGNTIYF.

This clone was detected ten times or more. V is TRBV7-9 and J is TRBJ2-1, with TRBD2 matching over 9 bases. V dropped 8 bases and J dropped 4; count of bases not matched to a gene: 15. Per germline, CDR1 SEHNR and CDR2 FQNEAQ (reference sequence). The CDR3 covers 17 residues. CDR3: CASSPPMRLAVYNEQFF. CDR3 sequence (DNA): TGTGCCAGCTCACCCCCCATGAGACTAGCGGTATACAATGAGCAGTTCTTC.

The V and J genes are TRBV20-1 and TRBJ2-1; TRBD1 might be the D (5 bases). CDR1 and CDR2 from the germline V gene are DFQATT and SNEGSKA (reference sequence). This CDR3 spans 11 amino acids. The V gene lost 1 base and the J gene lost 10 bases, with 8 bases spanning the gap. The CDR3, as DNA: TGCAGTGCTAGAGGTACAGGCGAGCAGTTCTTC. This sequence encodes CSARGTGEQFF.

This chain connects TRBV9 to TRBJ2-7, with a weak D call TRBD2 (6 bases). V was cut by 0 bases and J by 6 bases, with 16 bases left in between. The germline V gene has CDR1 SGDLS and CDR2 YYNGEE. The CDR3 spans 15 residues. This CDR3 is CASSVEEGGGFEQYF. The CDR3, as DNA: TGTGCCAGCAGCGTAGAGGAGGGAGGTGGGTTCGAGCAGTACTTC. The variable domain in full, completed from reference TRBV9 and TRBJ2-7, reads DSGVTQTPKHLITATGQRVTLRCSPRSGDLSVYWYQQSLDQGLQFLIQYYNGEERAKGNILERFSAQQFPDLHSELNLSSLELGDSALYFCASSVEEGGGFEQYFGPGTRLTVT.

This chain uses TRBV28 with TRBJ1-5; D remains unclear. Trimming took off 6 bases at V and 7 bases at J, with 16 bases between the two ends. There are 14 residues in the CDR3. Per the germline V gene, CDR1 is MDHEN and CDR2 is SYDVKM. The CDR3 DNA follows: TGTGCCAGCAGGCCGGGTGGTGACTTACAGCCCCAGCATTTT. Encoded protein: CASRPGGDLQPQHF.

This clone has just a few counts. DNA of the CDR3: TGTGCCAGCAGGGGGACAGGGTGGGGCACTGAAGCTTTCTTT. It is translated as CASRGTGWGTEAFF. The V call is TRBV2, the J call TRBJ1-1; 9 nucleotides agree with TRBD1. This CDR3 is 14 amino acids long. The V segment lost 6 bases and the J segment 4 bases; nucleotides outside the gene matches: 6. Germline CDR1 and CDR2: SNHLY and FYNNEI.

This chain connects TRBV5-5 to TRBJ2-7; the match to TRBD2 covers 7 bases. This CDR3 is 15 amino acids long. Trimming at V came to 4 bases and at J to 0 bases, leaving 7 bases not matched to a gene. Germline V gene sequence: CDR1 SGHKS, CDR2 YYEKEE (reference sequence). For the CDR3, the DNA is TGTGCCAGCAGCCTGAGGGAGGGCAGCTCCTACGAGCAGTACGTC. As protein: CASSLREGSSYEQYV.

In DNA form, the CDR3 reads TGTGCCAGCAGCCACAGGGGAACTGGAAACACCATATATTTT. Its protein product is CASSHRGTGNTIYF. The rearrangement links TRBV11-2 to TRBJ1-3; 7 bases are shared with TRBD1. Germline CDR1 SGHAT, CDR2 FQNNGV. Trimming removed 5 bases from V and 2 bases from J; junction bases left unmatched: 3. This CDR3 is built from 14 residues.

The CDR3 sequence is CASSSRQGVDQPQHF. The CDR3 DNA reads TGTGCCAGTAGTAGCCGACAGGGGGTGGATCAGCCCCAGCATTTT. V gene TRBV19 combines with J gene TRBJ1-5, with 9 positions matching TRBD1. Germline trimming cut 4 bases from V and 5 bases from J; bases unmatched to any gene: 6. This CDR3 contains 15 residues. Per the germline V gene, CDR1 is LNHDA and CDR2 is SQIVND (reference sequence). The entire variable domain, with the rest obtained from reference TRBV19 and TRBJ1-5, is as follows: DGGITQSPKYLFRKEGQNVTLSCEQNLNHDAMYWYRQDPGQGLRLIYYSQIVNDFQKGDIAEGYSVSREKKESFPLTVTSAQKNPTAFYLCASSSRQGVDQPQHFGDGTRLSIL.

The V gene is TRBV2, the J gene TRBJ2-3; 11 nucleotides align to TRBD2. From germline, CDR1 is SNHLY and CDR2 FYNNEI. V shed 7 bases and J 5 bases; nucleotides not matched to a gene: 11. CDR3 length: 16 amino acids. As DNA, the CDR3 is TGTGCCAGCAAACCTGGGGCTAGCGGGGGGCTAGATACGCAGTATTTT. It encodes CASKPGASGGLDTQYF.

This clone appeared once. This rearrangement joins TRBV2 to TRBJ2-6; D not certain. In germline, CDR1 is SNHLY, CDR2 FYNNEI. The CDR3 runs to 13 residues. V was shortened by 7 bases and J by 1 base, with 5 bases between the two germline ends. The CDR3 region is CASTGSGANVLTF. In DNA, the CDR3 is TGTGCCAGCACCGGGTCTGGGGCCAACGTCCTGACTTTC.

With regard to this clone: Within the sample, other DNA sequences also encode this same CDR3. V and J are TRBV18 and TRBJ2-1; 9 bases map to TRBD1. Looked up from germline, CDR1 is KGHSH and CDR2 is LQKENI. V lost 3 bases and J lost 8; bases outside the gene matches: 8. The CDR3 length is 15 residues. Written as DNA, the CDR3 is TGTGCCAGCTCACCCCCGGGACAGGGATTATATGAGCAGTTCTTC. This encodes CASSPPGQGLYEQFF.